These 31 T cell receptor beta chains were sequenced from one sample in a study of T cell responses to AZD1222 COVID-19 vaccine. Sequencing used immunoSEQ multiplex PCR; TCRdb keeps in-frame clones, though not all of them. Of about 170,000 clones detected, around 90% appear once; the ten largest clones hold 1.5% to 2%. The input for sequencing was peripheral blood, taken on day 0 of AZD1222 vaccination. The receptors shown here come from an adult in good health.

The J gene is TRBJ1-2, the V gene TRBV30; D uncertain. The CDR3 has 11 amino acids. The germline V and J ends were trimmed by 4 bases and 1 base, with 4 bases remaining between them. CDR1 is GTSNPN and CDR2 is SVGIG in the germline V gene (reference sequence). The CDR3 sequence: CAWNSNYGYTF. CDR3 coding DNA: TGTGCCTGGAACAGTAACTATGGCTACACCTTC. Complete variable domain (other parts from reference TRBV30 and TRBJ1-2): SQTIHQWPATLVQPVGSPLSLECTVEGTSNPNLYWYRQAAGRGLQLLFYSVGIGQISSEVPQNLSASRPQDRQFILSSKKLLLSDSGFYLCAWNSNYGYTFGSGTRLTVV.

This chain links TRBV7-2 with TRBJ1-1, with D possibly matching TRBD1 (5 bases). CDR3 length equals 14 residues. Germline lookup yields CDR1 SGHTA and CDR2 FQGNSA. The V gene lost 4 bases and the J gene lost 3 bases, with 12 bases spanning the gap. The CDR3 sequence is CASSSEGLHTEAFF. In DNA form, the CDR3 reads TGTGCCAGCAGCTCAGAGGGACTGCACACTGAAGCTTTCTTT. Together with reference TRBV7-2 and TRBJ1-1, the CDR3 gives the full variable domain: GAGVSQSPSNKVTEKGKDVELRCDPISGHTALYWYRQSLGQGLEFLIYFQGNSAPDKSGLPSDRFSAERTGGSVSTLTIQRTQQEDSAVYLCASSSEGLHTEAFFGQGTRLTVV.

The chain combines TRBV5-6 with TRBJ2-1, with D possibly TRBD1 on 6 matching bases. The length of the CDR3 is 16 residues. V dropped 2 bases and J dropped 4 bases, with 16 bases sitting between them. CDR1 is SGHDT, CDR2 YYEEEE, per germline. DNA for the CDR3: TGTGCCAGCAGCTTTGACGAGGGGGTCATTTACAATGAGCAGTTCTTC. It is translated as CASSFDEGVIYNEQFF.

The CDR3 loop is CASKASGHYEQYF. DNA of the CDR3: TGTGCCAGCAAGGCTAGCGGGCACTACGAGCAGTACTTC. The chain uses TRBV2 and TRBJ2-7; TRBD2 aligns across 8 bases. V trimming: 7 bases; J trimming: 3 bases; junction bases outside the gene matches: 5. CDR1 is SNHLY, CDR2 FYNNEI, per germline. The CDR3 contains 13 residues.

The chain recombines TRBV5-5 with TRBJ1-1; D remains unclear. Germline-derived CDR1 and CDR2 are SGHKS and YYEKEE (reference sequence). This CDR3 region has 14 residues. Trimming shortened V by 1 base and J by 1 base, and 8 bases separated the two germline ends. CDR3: CASSLRPENTEAFF. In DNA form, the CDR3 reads TGTGCCAGCAGCTTGAGACCTGAGAACACTGAAGCTTTCTTT. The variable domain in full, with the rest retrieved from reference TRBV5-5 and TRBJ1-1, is DAGVTQSPTHLIKTRGQQVTLRCSPISGHKSVSWYQQVLGQGPQFIFQYYEKEERGRGNFPDRFSARQFPNYSSELNVNALLLGDSALYLCASSLRPENTEAFFGQGTRLTVV.

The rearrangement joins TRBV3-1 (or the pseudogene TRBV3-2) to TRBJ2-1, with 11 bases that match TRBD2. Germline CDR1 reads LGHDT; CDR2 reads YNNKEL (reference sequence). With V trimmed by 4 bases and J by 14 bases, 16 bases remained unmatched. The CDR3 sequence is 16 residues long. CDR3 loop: CASSRRPLAGAPRKFF. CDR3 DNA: TGTGCCAGCAGCCGTCGTCCACTAGCGGGGGCCCCAAGAAAGTTCTTC.

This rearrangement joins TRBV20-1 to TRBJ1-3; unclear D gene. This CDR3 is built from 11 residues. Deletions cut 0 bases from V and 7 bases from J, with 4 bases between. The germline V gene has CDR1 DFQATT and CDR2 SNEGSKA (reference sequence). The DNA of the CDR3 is TGCAGTGCTAGAGATGGGAACACCATATATTTT. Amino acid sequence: CSARDGNTIYF.

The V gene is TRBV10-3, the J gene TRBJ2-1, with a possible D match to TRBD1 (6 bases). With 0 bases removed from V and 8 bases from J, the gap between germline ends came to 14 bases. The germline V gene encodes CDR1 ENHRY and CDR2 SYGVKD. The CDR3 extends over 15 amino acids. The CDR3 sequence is CAISESGDRLDEQFF. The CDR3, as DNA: TGTGCCATCAGTGAGTCCGGAGACAGGCTCGATGAGCAGTTCTTC.

The CDR3 here is CASKTGQGRTDTQYF. The CDR3 DNA sequence: TGTGCCAGCAAAACCGGACAGGGACGGACAGATACGCAGTATTTT. J is TRBJ2-3 and V is TRBV6-5; 8 nucleotides align to TRBD1. Trimming at V came to 7 bases and at J to 3 bases, leaving 9 bases not matched to a gene. CDR1 is MNHEY and CDR2 is SVGAGI in the germline V gene. This CDR3 spans 15 amino acids.

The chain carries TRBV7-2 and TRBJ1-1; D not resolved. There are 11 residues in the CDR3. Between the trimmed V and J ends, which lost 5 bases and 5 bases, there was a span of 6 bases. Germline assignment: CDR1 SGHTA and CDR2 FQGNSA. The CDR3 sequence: CASSPKTEAFF. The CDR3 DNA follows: TGTGCCAGCAGCCCGAAAACTGAAGCTTTCTTT.

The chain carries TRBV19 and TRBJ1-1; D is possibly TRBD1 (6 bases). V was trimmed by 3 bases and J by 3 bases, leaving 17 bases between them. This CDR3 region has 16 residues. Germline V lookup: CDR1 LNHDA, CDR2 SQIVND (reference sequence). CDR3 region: CASSILQGSGDTEAFF. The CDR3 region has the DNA TGTGCCAGTAGTATCTTGCAGGGGTCGGGGGACACTGAAGCTTTCTTT.

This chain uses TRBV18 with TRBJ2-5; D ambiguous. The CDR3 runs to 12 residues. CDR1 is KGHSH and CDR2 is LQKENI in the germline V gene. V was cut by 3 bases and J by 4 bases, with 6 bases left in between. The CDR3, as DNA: TGTGCCAGCTCACCGACCACAGAGACCCAGTACTTC. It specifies CASSPTTETQYF.

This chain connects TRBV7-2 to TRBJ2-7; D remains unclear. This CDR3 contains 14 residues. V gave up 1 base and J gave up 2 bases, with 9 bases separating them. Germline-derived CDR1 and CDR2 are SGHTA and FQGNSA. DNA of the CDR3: TGTGCCAGCAGCTTAGTGGCCACAACCTACGAGCAGTACTTC. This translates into CASSLVATTYEQYF.

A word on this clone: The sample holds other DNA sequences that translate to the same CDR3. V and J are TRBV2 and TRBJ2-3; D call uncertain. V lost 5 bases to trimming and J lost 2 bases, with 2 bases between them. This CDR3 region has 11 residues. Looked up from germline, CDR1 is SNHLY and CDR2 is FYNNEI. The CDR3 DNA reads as TGTGCCAGCAGTATCACAGATACGCAGTATTTT. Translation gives CASSITDTQYF.

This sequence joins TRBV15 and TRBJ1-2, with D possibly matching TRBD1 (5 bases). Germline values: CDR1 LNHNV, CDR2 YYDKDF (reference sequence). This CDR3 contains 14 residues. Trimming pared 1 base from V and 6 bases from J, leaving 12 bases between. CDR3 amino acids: CATSRGFQGNGYTF. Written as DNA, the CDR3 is TGTGCCACCAGCAGAGGCTTCCAGGGAAATGGCTACACCTTC.

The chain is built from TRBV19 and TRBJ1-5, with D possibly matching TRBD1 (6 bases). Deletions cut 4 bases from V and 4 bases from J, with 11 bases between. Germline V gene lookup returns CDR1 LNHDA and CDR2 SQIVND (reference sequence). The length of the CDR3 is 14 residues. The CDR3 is CASSTETGNQPQHF. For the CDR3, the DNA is TGTGCCAGTAGTACAGAAACAGGGAATCAGCCCCAGCATTTT.

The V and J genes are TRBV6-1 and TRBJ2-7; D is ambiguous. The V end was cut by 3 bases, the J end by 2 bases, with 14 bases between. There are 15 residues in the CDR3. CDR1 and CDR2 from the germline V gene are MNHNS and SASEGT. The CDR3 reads CASSEFSAPAYEQYF. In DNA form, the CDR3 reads TGTGCCAGCAGTGAGTTTTCGGCGCCTGCCTACGAGCAGTACTTC.

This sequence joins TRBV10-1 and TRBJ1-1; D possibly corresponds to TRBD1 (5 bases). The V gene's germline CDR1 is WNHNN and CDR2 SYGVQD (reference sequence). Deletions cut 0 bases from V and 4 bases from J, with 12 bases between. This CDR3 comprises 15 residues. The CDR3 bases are TGCGCCAGCAGTGAGTCGATCGGCGGGGGCACTGAAGCTTTCTTT. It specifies CASSESIGGGTEAFF.

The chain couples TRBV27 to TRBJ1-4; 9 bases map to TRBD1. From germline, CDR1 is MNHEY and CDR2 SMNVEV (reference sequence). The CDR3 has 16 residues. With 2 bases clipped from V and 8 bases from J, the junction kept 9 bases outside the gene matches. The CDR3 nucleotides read TGTGCCAGCAGTTTAACCCACAGGGGGCGTTGGGAAAAACTGTTTTTT. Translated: CASSLTHRGRWEKLFF.

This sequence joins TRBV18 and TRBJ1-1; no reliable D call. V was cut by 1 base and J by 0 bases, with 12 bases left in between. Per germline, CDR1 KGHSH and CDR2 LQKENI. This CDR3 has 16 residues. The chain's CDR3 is CASSPLKTTMNTEAFF. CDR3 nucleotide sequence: TGTGCCAGCTCACCACTCAAGACAACAATGAACACTGAAGCTTTCTTT.

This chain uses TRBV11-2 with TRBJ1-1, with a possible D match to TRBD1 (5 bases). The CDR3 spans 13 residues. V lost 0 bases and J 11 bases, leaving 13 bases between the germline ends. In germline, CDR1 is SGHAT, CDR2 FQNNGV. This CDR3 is CASSLDGGYSAFF. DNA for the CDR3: TGTGCCAGCAGCTTAGATGGGGGGTATAGTGCTTTCTTT.

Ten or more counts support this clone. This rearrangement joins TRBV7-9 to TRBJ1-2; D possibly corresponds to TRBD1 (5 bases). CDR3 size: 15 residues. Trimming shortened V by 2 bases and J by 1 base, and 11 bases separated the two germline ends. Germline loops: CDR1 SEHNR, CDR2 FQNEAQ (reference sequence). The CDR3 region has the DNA TGTGCCAGCAGCTTATGGCAGGGACTTAACTATGGCTACACCTTC. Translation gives CASSLWQGLNYGYTF.

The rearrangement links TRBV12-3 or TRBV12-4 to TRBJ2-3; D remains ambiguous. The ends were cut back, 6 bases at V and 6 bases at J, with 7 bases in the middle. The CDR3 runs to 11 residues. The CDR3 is CASSSGDTQYF. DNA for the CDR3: TGTGCCAGCAGCAGTGGGGATACGCAGTATTTT.

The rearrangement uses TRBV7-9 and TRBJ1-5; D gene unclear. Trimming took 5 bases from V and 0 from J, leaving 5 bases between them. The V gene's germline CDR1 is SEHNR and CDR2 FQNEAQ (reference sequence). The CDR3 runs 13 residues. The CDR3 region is CASSDNSNQPQHF. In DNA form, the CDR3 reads TGTGCCAGCAGCGATAATAGCAATCAGCCCCAGCATTTT.

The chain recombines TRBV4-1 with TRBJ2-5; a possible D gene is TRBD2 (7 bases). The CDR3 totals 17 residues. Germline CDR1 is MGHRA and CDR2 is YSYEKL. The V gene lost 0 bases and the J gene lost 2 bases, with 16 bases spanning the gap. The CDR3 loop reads CASSQDLGGGRQETQYF. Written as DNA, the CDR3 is TGCGCCAGCAGCCAAGATCTTGGGGGGGGCAGACAAGAGACCCAGTACTTC.

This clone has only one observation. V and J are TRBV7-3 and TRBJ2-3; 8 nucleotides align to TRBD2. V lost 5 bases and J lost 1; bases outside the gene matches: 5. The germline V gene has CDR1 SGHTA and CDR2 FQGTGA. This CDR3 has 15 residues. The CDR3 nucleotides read TGTGCCAGCAGCAGCGAGCGGGGGCGCACAGATACGCAGTATTTT. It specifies CASSSERGRTDTQYF.

CDR3 nucleotides: TGCGCCAGCAGCCAAGAGGGGGCTAAAGAGCAGTTCTTC. Translation gives CASSQEGAKEQFF. The rearrangement links TRBV4-3 to TRBJ2-1, with D possibly being TRBD1 (6 bases). The CDR3 is 13 residues long. Trimming pared 0 bases from V and 10 bases from J, leaving 10 bases between. Germline V CDR1 and CDR2: LGHNA, YSLEER.

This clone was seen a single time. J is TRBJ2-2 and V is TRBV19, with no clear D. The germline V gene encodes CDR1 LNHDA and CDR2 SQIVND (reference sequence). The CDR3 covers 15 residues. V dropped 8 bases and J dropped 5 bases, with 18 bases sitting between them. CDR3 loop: CASGSPGLRTGELFF. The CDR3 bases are TGTGCCAGTGGTTCCCCGGGCCTTAGAACCGGGGAGCTGTTTTTT.

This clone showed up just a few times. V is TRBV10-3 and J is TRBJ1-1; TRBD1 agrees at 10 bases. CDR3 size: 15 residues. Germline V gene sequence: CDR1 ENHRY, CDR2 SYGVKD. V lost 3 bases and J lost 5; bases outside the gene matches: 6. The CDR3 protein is CAISDRTGGRTEAFF. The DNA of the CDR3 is TGTGCCATCAGTGATCGGACAGGGGGGAGAACTGAAGCTTTCTTT.

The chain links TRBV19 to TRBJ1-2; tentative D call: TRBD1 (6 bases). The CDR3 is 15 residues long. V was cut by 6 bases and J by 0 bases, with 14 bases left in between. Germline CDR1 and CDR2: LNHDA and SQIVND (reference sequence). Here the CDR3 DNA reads TGTGCCAGTAGGATAAGACAGGTAGCTAACTATGGCTACACCTTC. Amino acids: CASRIRQVANYGYTF.

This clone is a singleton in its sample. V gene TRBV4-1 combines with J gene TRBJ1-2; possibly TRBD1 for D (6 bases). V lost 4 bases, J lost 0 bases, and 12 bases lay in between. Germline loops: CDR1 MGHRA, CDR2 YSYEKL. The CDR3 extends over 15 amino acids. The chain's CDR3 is CASSRLQGANYGYTF. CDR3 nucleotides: TGCGCCAGCAGCCGCTTACAGGGAGCTAACTATGGCTACACCTTC.